These 2 T cell receptor beta chains were sequenced from one sample in a study of blood T cell repertoires in COVID-19. The table came from immunoSEQ multiplex PCR; TCRdb's copy has only in-frame clones and leaves some out. The sample lists roughly 200,000 clones, about 83% seen once, with 5.5% to 7.5% in the top ten. The source material was peripheral blood. The source is a man aged 55 to 70 who had recovered from COVID-19.

This chain links TRBV18 with TRBJ2-7; 10 positions match TRBD1. Germline V CDR1 and CDR2: KGHSH, LQKENI. Trimming cost V 3 bases and J 5 bases; bases outside gene matches: 1. This CDR3 comprises 13 residues. CDR3 residues: CASSPGTGDEQYF. For the CDR3, the DNA is TGTGCCAGCTCACCCGGGACAGGGGACGAGCAGTACTTC.

The count of this clone is one. The V and J genes are TRBV19 and TRBJ1-5; 12 nucleotides align to TRBD1. The trim removed 7 bases at V and 0 bases at J, leaving 4 bases unmatched. CDR1 LNHDA and CDR2 SQIVND come from the germline V gene (reference sequence). The CDR3 is 16 amino acids. The CDR3 sequence: CASKGQGAHSNQPQHF. In DNA form, the CDR3 reads TGTGCCAGTAAGGGACAGGGGGCGCATAGCAATCAGCCCCAGCATTTT.